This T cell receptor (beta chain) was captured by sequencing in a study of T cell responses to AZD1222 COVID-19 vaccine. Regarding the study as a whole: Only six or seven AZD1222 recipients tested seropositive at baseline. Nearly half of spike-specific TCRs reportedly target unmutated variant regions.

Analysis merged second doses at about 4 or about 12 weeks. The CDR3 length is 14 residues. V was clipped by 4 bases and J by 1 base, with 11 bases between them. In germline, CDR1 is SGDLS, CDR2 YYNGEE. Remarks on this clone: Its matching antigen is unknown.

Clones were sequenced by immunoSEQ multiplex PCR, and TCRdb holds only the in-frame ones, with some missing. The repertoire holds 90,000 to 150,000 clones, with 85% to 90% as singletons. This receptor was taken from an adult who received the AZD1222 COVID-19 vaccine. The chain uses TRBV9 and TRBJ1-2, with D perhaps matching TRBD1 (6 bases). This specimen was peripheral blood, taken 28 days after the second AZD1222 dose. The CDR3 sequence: CASSTNRVNYGYTF. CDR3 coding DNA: TGTGCCAGCAGCACAAACAGGGTTAACTATGGCTACACCTTC. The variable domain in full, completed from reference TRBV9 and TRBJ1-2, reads DSGVTQTPKHLITATGQRVTLRCSPRSGDLSVYWYQQSLDQGLQFLIQYYNGEERAKGNILERFSAQQFPDLHSELNLSSLELGDSALYFCASSTNRVNYGYTFGSGTRLTVV.